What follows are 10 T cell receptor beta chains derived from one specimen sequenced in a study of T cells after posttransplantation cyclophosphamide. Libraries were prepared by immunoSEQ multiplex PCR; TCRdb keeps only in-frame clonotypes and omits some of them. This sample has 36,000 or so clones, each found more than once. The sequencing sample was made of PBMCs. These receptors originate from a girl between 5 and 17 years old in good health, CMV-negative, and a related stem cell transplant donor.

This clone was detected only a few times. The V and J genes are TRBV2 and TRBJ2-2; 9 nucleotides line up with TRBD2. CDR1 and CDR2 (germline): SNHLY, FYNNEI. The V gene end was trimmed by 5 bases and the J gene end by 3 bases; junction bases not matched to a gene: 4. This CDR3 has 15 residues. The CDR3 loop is CASSFSGGDTGELFF. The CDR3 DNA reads TGTGCCAGCAGTTTTAGCGGGGGAGACACCGGGGAGCTGTTTTTT.

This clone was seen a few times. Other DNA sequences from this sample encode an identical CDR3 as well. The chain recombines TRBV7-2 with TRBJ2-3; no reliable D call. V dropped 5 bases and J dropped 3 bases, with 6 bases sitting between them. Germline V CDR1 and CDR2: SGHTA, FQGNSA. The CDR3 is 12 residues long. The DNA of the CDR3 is TGTGCCAGCAGCCGGGTGACAGATACGCAGTATTTT. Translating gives CASSRVTDTQYF.

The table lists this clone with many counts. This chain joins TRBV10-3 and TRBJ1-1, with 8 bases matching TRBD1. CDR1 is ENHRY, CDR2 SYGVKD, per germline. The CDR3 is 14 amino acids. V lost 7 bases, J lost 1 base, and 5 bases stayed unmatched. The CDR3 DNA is TGTGCCATCAAGTCGACAGGGGCGAACACTGAAGCTTTCTTT. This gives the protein CAIKSTGANTEAFF.

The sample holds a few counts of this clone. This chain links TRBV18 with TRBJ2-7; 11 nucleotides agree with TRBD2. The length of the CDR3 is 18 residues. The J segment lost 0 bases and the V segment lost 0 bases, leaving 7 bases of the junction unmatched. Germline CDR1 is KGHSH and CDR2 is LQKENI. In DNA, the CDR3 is TGTGCCAGCTCACCACCACTAGCGGGAGAGGGATTCTCCTACGAGCAGTACTTC. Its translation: CASSPPLAGEGFSYEQYF.

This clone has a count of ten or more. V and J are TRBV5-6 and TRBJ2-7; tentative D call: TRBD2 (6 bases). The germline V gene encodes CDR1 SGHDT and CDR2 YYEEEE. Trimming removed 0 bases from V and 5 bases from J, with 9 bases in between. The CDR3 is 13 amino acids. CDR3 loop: CASSLESGDEQYF. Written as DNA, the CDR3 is TGTGCCAGCAGCTTGGAATCGGGGGACGAGCAGTACTTC.

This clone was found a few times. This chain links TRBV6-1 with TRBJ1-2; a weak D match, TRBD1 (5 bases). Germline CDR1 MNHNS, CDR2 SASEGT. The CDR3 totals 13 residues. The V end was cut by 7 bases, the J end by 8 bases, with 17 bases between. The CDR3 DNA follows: TGTGCCAGCACTAAGGACATATCCTTCGGCTACACCTTC. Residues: CASTKDISFGYTF.

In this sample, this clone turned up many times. Here the CDR3 reads CASSEAGQGINEQFF. The CDR3 nucleotides are TGTGCCAGCAGTGAAGCGGGACAGGGGATCAATGAGCAGTTCTTC. The rearrangement links TRBV6-1 to TRBJ2-1, with 10 nucleotides matching TRBD1. The junction had 2 bases not matched to a gene; V was cut back by 0 bases and J by 6 bases. CDR3 length equals 15 residues. Germline CDR1 reads MNHNS; CDR2 reads SASEGT.

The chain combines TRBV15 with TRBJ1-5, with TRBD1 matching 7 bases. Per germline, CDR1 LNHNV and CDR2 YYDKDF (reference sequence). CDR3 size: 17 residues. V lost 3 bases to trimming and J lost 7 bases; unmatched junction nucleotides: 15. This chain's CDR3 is CATSRSPQGGGGQPQHF. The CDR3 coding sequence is TGTGCCACCAGCAGGTCCCCCCAGGGGGGAGGTGGGCAGCCCCAGCATTTT.

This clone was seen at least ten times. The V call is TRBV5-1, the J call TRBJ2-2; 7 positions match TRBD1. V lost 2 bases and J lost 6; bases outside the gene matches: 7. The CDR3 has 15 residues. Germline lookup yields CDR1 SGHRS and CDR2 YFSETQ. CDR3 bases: TGCGCCAGCAGCTTCGGACAGGCTTCGGCCGGGGAGCTGTTTTTT. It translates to CASSFGQASAGELFF.

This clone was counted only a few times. CDR3 in amino acids: CASRPLGGNTEAFF. DNA for the CDR3: TGTGCCAGCAGGCCACTAGGGGGCAACACTGAAGCTTTCTTT. J is TRBJ1-1 and V is TRBV28, with 7 bases aligning to TRBD1. This CDR3 is 14 amino acids long. The germline V gene encodes CDR1 MDHEN and CDR2 SYDVKM. The V and J ends lost 6 bases and 2 bases, in that order; junction bases with no gene match: 6.